The 17 T cell receptor beta chains in this list originate from one sample, sequenced in a study of cytomegalovirus exposure and HLA in healthy donors. The PCR used 60 Vbeta and 13 Jbeta primers. TCRdb's copy holds only in-frame clones and misses some; the assay was immunoSEQ multiplex PCR. Its table lists 150,000 to 250,000 clones. The material sequenced was PBMCs. The receptor source for this set is a boy aged 5 to 17 in good health and CMV-seronegative.

As DNA, the CDR3 is TGTGCTAGTGGTTTGGTACTGGGGGAGGGCACTGAAGCTTTCTTT. It codes for CASGLVLGEGTEAFF. The chain carries TRBV12-5 and TRBJ1-1; D is perhaps TRBD1 (5 bases). Germline CDR1 is LGHNT and CDR2 is FRNRAP. This CDR3 has 15 residues. The V end lost 0 bases, the J end lost 4 bases, and 12 bases lay between the germline ends.

The J gene is TRBJ2-3, the V gene TRBV4-1; possibly TRBD2 for D (6 bases). Germline CDR1 and CDR2: MGHRA and YSYEKL. Trimming took 1 base from V and 4 from J, leaving 15 bases between them. The CDR3 covers 16 residues. In DNA, the CDR3 is TGCGCCAGCAGCCAAGGGTGGGCGGGGCGGGCAGATACGCAGTATTTT. Translated: CASSQGWAGRADTQYF.

The chain couples TRBV7-3 to TRBJ1-1, with D unresolved. V lost 5 bases and J lost 1, with 11 bases in between. Germline V gene data show CDR1 as SGHTA and CDR2 as FQGTGA. The CDR3 spans 14 residues. CDR3 nucleotides: TGTGCCAGCAGCGCTTCCCCCAGGAACACTGAAGCTTTCTTT. Its protein is CASSASPRNTEAFF.

The V gene is TRBV27, the J gene TRBJ1-5, with D perhaps matching TRBD1 (6 bases). Germline V gene sequence: CDR1 MNHEY, CDR2 SMNVEV (reference sequence). The ends were cut back, 6 bases at V and 5 bases at J, with 20 bases in the middle. The CDR3 extends over 16 amino acids. The CDR3 sequence: CASRETDLGAHQPQHF. The CDR3, as DNA: TGTGCCAGCAGGGAGACAGACCTGGGGGCCCATCAGCCCCAGCATTTT.

The chain recombines TRBV9 with TRBJ1-2; maybe TRBD1 (6 bases). Germline values: CDR1 SGDLS, CDR2 YYNGEE. V lost 3 bases, J lost 6 bases, and 18 bases lay in between. CDR3 length equals 15 residues. Here the CDR3 reads CASSANPGGGDGYTF. The CDR3 DNA is TGTGCCAGCAGCGCCAATCCCGGAGGGGGGGATGGCTACACCTTC.

The V gene is TRBV7-9, the J gene TRBJ1-2; D is unclear. The ends were cut back, 3 bases at V and 4 bases at J, with 12 bases in the middle. The CDR3 is 14 residues long. The germline V gene encodes CDR1 SEHNR and CDR2 FQNEAQ (reference sequence). The CDR3 DNA reads as TGTGCCAGCAGCTTCGACCATGCGGGCTATGGCTACACCTTC. This translates into CASSFDHAGYGYTF.

This CDR3 is CASSVVGTTNEQFF. Written as DNA, the CDR3 is TGTGCCAGCAGCGTAGTAGGGACTACCAATGAGCAGTTCTTC. This sequence joins TRBV9 and TRBJ2-1, with 7 bases fitting TRBD2. CDR3 length equals 14 residues. The germline gives CDR1 SGDLS, CDR2 YYNGEE. V lost 0 bases, J lost 6 bases, and 3 bases stayed unmatched.

The rearrangement links TRBV7-6 to TRBJ2-3; tentative D call: TRBD2 (6 bases). CDR1 and CDR2 from the germline V gene are SGHVS and FNYEAQ. The CDR3 spans 15 residues. The V end was cut by 1 base, the J end by 6 bases, with 14 bases between. CDR3 residues: CASSLVVRGRDTQYF. In DNA form, the CDR3 reads TGTGCCAGCAGCTTAGTTGTTCGGGGGAGGGATACGCAGTATTTT.

The chain has TRBV7-2 and TRBJ2-5; 12 bases align to TRBD2. The germline V gene encodes CDR1 SGHTA and CDR2 FQGNSA. The CDR3 has 18 amino acids. J was trimmed by 2 bases and V by 7 bases; bases with no gene match: 14. The CDR3 region is CASTTGASGGGLQETQYF. The DNA of the CDR3 is TGTGCCAGCACTACCGGGGCTAGCGGGGGGGGGTTACAAGAGACCCAGTACTTC.

The rearrangement links TRBV27 to TRBJ2-2; a weak D match, TRBD2 (6 bases). This CDR3 spans 16 amino acids. The germline CDR1 and CDR2 sequences are MNHEY and SMNVEV (reference sequence). V lost 8 bases and J lost 1, with 17 bases in between. CDR3 amino acids: CASYMGLAVNTGELFF. In DNA, the CDR3 is TGTGCCAGCTATATGGGGTTAGCGGTGAACACCGGGGAGCTGTTTTTT.

To note about this clone: One end of the junction does not line up with germline, which may come from a read error. V is TRBV6-1 and J is TRBJ2-7, with 7 bases matching TRBD1. CDR1 and CDR2 (germline): MNHNS, SASEGT. The CDR3 length is 14 residues. DNA of the CDR3: TGTGCCAGCAGTGAAGGGCAGGGGGTTTCCAAGCGACACTTC. Residues: CASSEGQGVSKRHF.

This chain links TRBV18 with TRBJ2-5; D is undetermined. The CDR3 spans 11 residues. Trimming stripped 3 bases from V and 5 bases from J, with 4 bases between. Per germline, CDR1 KGHSH and CDR2 LQKENI. The chain's CDR3 is CASSPVETQYF. As DNA, the CDR3 is TGTGCCAGCTCACCCGTGGAGACCCAGTACTTC.

The rearrangement joins TRBV7-3 to TRBJ1-4; possible D gene TRBD1, 6 bases. Trimming pared 5 bases from V and 10 bases from J, leaving 20 bases between. The CDR3 length is 15 residues. Germline V gene data show CDR1 as SGHTA and CDR2 as FQGTGA. CDR3 in amino acids: CASSGKGESFGKLFF. Here the CDR3 DNA reads TGTGCCAGCAGCGGAAAGGGGGAGAGTTTCGGAAAACTGTTTTTT. Looking up the rest from reference TRBV7-3 and TRBJ1-4 gives the full variable domain: GAGVSQTPSNKVTEKGKYVELRCDPISGHTALYWYRQSLGQGPEFLIYFQGTGAADDSGLPNDRFFAVRPEGSVSTLKIQRTERGDSAVYLCASSGKGESFGKLFFGSGTQLSVL.

The genes are TRBV7-2 and TRBJ2-7; 14 nucleotides agree with TRBD2. This CDR3 region has 19 residues. Germline CDR1 SGHTA, CDR2 FQGNSA. V trimming: 3 bases; J trimming: 0 bases; junction bases outside the gene matches: 10. The CDR3 reads CASSLGGLAGALSSYEQYF. The CDR3 nucleotides are TGTGCCAGCAGCTTGGGGGGACTAGCGGGGGCCCTCAGCTCCTACGAGCAGTACTTC.

V gene TRBV6-5 combines with J gene TRBJ2-1; D is perhaps TRBD1 (6 bases). V shed 3 bases and J shed 6 bases, with 18 bases lying between them. Germline-derived CDR1 and CDR2 are MNHEY and SVGAGI. This CDR3 region has 16 residues. The CDR3 here is CASSYFGQGLVNEQFF. The CDR3 nucleotides read TGTGCCAGCAGTTATTTTGGGCAGGGGTTGGTCAATGAGCAGTTCTTC.

The CDR3: CASSLPPQDTEAFF. The CDR3 region has the DNA TGTGCCAGCAGCTTACCTCCCCAGGACACTGAAGCTTTCTTT. The chain links TRBV7-9 to TRBJ1-1; D unresolved. V was pared by 2 bases and J by 3 bases, with 10 bases between. CDR3 length equals 14 residues. Germline CDR1 and CDR2: SEHNR and FQNEAQ (reference sequence).

The CDR3 loop is CASSWRGGGNTEAFF. The CDR3 DNA is TGTGCCAGCAGCTGGAGGGGAGGGGGTAACACTGAAGCTTTCTTT. The chain carries TRBV7-2 and TRBJ1-1, with D possibly being TRBD1 (6 bases). V lost 4 bases and J 2 bases, leaving 14 bases between the germline ends. The CDR3 spans 15 residues. Per germline, CDR1 SGHTA and CDR2 FQGNSA.